The source of this T cell receptor (beta chain) is a study of T cell clonotyping in hematopoietic cell transplantation. For the study at large: Samples: about 28 days before transplant, then days 30, 100 and 180 after.

With respect to this clone: What it binds is not known.

TCRdb's copy holds only in-frame clones and misses some; the assay was immunoSEQ multiplex PCR. The sample lists about 14,000 clones, around three fifths occurring once. Study-level results: After transplant, recipient diversity fell while pathologically expanded clonotypes grew through day 180. Graft donor and pretransplant recipient Inverse Simpson Index values predicted broader posttransplant TCR diversity. Few recipient clonotypes overlapped donors; over 97% were de novo at given depth.

The CDR3 covers 17 residues. CDR1 is ENHRY, CDR2 SYGVKD, per germline. V was clipped by 2 bases and J by 0 bases; unmatched bases: 8. Sequencing input: PBMCs. The V gene is TRBV10-3, the J gene TRBJ2-7; TRBD2 matches 9 bases. This TCR came from a human donor who either received an allogeneic hematopoietic cell transplant for a myeloid malignancy or was a related donor (not recorded which). Some clones in this sample may be carry-over from other donors' samples. The CDR3 reads CAISETRLAEGSYEQYF. The CDR3 DNA follows: TGTGCCATCAGTGAGACCCGACTAGCGGAGGGCTCCTACGAGCAGTACTTC.